Listed below are T cell receptor beta chains from one sample, sequenced in a study of response to subunit inactivated influenza vaccine. TCRdb processed the RT-PCR reads anew with MiXCR; each CDR3 protein has one entry. The table lists about 800,000 distinct CDR3 sequences, 21% of them singletons, with 9.5% to 13% in the top ten. Material: PBMCs from blood, obtained about 5 days after vaccination. All receptors come from a man aged 45-65 years who received an inactivated influenza vaccine. The CDR3 runs from the conserved cysteine through the conserved F or W.

cdr3_aa,v_call
CASRPSPRGTDTQYF,TRBV5-1
CASSQGTGVSYGYTF,TRBV4-3
CAISESSGPDNEQFF,TRBV10-3
CASSDGQGGMYEQYF,TRBV12-3/TRBV12-4
CASRTLGITNTGELFF,TRBV5-1
CASSFNLGGPVGTEAFF,TRBV12-3/TRBV12-4
CAISDGLAGTYEQYF,TRBV10-3
CSARGPNRGISSSYNEQFF,TRBV20-1
CASSLSPGSVQYF,TRBV7-3
CASSLAAAGAPVEQYF,TRBV7-2
CASSPTSGHSYNEQFF,TRBV7-6
CASSRPDKNSYEQYF,TRBV7-9
CASSSLPQRGGVEQFF,TRBV7-6